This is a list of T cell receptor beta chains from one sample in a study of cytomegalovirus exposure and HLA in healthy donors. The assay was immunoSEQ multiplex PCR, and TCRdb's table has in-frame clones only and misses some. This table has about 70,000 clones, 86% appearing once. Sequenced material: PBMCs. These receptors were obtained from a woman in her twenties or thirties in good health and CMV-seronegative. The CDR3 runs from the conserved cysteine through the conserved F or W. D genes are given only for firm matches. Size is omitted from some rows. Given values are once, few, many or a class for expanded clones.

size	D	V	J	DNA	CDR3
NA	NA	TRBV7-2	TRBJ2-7	TGTGCCAGCAGCTTAGCCGGGAGCGAGCAGTACTTC	CASSLAGSEQYF
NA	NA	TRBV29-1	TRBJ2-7	TGCAGCGTTGGCAGGAACGGAGGGTACGAGCAGTACTTC	CSVGRNGGYEQYF
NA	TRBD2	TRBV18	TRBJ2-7	TGTGCCAGCTCACCACCGGGACTAGCGGCCTACGAGCAGTACTTC	CASSPPGLAAYEQYF
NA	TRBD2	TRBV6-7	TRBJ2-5	TGTGCCAGCAGACCTCGTCCCGGACTAGCGGGAGTTTGGGAGACCCAGTACTTC	CASRPRPGLAGVWETQYF
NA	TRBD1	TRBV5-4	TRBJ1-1	TGTGCCAGCACTGACAGGGTGGTGAACACTGAAGCTTTCTTT	CASTDRVVNTEAFF
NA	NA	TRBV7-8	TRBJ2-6	TGTGCCAGCAGTCCCCCCCTCCGGGGATCTGGGGCCAACGTCCTGACTTTC	CASSPPLRGSGANVLTF
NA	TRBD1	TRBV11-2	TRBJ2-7	TGTGCCAGCAGCATCCCGGGACAGGGGGCGGCCTACGAGCAGTACTTC	CASSIPGQGAAYEQYF
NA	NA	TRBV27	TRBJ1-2	TGTGCCAGCAGTTTAAACCAGGGAAGCAATGGCTACACCTTC	CASSLNQGSNGYTF
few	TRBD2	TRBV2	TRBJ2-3	TGTGCCAGCAGAGGCCGGGGGGGCGATACGCAGTATTTT	CASRGRGGDTQYF
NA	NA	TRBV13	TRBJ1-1	TGTGCCAGCAGCTTTGGAGACAGGAGTAACACTGAAGCTTTCTTT	CASSFGDRSNTEAFF
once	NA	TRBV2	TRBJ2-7	TGTGCCAGCAGTGAAATCGCTAGCTCCTACGAGCAGTACTTC	CASSEIASSYEQYF
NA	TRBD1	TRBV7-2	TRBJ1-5	TGTGCCAGCAGCGTTACAGGGGCATATAGCAATCAGCCCCAGCATTTT	CASSVTGAYSNQPQHF
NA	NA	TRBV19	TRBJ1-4	TGTGCCAGTAGTGTAACGAGGGGGAGAGCAACTAATGAAAAACTGTTTTTT	CASSVTRGRATNEKLFF
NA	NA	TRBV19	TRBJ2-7	TGTGCCAGTACCCATACCCGGGACTCCTACGAGCAGTACTTC	CASTHTRDSYEQYF
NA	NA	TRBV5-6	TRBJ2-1	TGTGCCAGCTTTGAGTACAGGGAAGACAAGCAGTTCTTC	CASFEYREDKQFF
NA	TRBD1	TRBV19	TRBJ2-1	TGTGCCAGCCACCCCAATCCGGCCGGGACAGTCAATGAGCAGTTCTTC	CASHPNPAGTVNEQFF
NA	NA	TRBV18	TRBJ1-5	TGTGCCAGCTCACCACGGGGCGGGGGGCAGGATCAGCCCCAGCATTTT	CASSPRGGGQDQPQHF
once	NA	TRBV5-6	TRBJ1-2	TGTGCCAGCAGCCTGGGTCACCATAGCCTTAACTATGGCTACACCTTC	CASSLGHHSLNYGYTF
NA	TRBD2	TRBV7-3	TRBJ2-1	TGTGCCAGCAGCTTTTCGGGAGGAGGTAATGAGCAGTTCTTC	CASSFSGGGNEQFF
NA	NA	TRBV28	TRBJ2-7	TGTGCCAGCAGTTTATTGACTTACGAGCAGTACTTC	CASSLLTYEQYF
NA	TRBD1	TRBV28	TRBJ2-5	TGTGCCAGCAGTTGGGGACAGCAAGAGACCCAGTACTTC	CASSWGQQETQYF
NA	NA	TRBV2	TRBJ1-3	TGTGCCAGCAGTGAACCCTTTCTCAGGGCTGGAAACACCATATATTTT	CASSEPFLRAGNTIYF
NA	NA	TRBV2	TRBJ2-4	TGTGCCAGCGGAGACGTCAGGGTCCCAATTTTC	CASGDVRVPIF
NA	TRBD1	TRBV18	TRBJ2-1	TGTGCCAGCTCACCGGGACAGGTGTCTGAGCAGTTCTTC	CASSPGQVSEQFF
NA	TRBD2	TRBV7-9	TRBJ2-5	TGTGCCAGCAGCTTCTTCCTAGCGGGCCCCGGGGGAATAGACTTC	CASSFFLAGPGGIDF
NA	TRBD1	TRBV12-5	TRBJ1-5	TGTGCTAGTGGTCACGGACAGGGACAAGGTCAGCCCCAGCATTTT	CASGHGQGQGQPQHF
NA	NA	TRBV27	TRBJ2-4	TGTGCCAGCAGTTCTCAGGAAGCCAAAAACATTCAGTACTTC	CASSSQEAKNIQYF
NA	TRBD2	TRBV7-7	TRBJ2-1	TGTGCTAGCAGCTTAGCGGGGAGCCATGAGCAGTTCTTC	CASSLAGSHEQFF
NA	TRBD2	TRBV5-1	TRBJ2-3	TGCGCCAGCAGAGCGGGACTAGCGGGAGGAAGCACAGATACGCAGTATTTT	CASRAGLAGGSTDTQYF
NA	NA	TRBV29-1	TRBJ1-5	TGCAGCGTCTCCAGGGGCAGCAATCAGCCCCAGCATTTT	CSVSRGSNQPQHF
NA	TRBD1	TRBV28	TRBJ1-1	TGTGCCAGCAACCCGGGACAGGGGAACACTGAAGCTTTCTTT	CASNPGQGNTEAFF
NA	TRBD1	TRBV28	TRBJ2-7	TGTGCCAGCAGTCCACAGGACAGGGCGTCCTACGAGCAGTACTTC	CASSPQDRASYEQYF